This is a list of T cell receptor beta chains from one sample in a study of shared clonotypes between healthy human individuals. The data were produced by immunoSEQ multiplex PCR, yet TCRdb's version contains in-frame clones alone and is incomplete. The table records about 1 million clones, 75% of them present only once. Sequenced: memory CD4+ T cells sorted from blood. These receptors originate from a man aged 18 to 29 in good health. Each CDR3 is given with its conserved first and last residue. The D gene is left open where the match is weak. Clone size is stated in some rows and not others, as once, few, many or a class when expanded.

abundance: .
j_gene: TRBJ1-1
v_gene: TRBV5-1
d_gene: .
CDR3nt: TGCGCCAGCAGCGAAAACACGGGAACGACTGAAGCTTTCTTT
CDR3aa: CASSENTGTTEAFF

abundance: few
j_gene: TRBJ2-7
v_gene: TRBV6-6
d_gene: .
CDR3nt: TGTGCCAGCAGTTACCAGGGAATGCGGGACGAGCAGTACTTC
CDR3aa: CASSYQGMRDEQYF

abundance: .
j_gene: TRBJ1-3
v_gene: TRBV5-6
d_gene: .
CDR3nt: TGTGCCAGCAGCTTGAGTGACATAGACCCTGGAAACACCATATATTTT
CDR3aa: CASSLSDIDPGNTIYF

abundance: few
j_gene: TRBJ2-1
v_gene: TRBV28
d_gene: TRBD1
CDR3nt: TGTGCCAGCAGGAGGACAGGGGGAAATGAGCAGTTCTTC
CDR3aa: CASRRTGGNEQFF

abundance: .
j_gene: TRBJ2-1
v_gene: TRBV5-6
d_gene: .
CDR3nt: TGTGCCAGCAGCTTGCGGGGCGGGCAATCCTACAATGAGCAGTTCTTC
CDR3aa: CASSLRGGQSYNEQFF

abundance: once
j_gene: TRBJ2-7
v_gene: TRBV30
d_gene: TRBD2
CDR3nt: TGTGCCTGGAAGGGACTAGCGGGAGGGCCTTACGAGCAGTACTTC
CDR3aa: CAWKGLAGGPYEQYF

abundance: .
j_gene: TRBJ2-7
v_gene: TRBV5-6
d_gene: .
CDR3nt: TGTGCCAGCAGCTCACCTGGCGGGTGGACGAACTACGAGCAGTACTTC
CDR3aa: CASSSPGGWTNYEQYF

abundance: .
j_gene: TRBJ1-5
v_gene: TRBV2
d_gene: .
CDR3nt: TGTGCCAGCAGTGAAGTGTCAGTCAGGCGCAATCAGCCCCAGCATTTT
CDR3aa: CASSEVSVRRNQPQHF

abundance: few
j_gene: TRBJ2-1
v_gene: TRBV7-2
d_gene: .
CDR3nt: TGTGCCAGCACTCAAGGTGGCCGAGACTACAATGAGCAGTTCTTC
CDR3aa: CASTQGGRDYNEQFF

abundance: .
j_gene: TRBJ2-3
v_gene: TRBV2
d_gene: TRBD2
CDR3nt: TGTGCCAGCGTAGGACTAGCGGGAGTTGGTACGCAGTATTTT
CDR3aa: CASVGLAGVGTQYF

abundance: .
j_gene: TRBJ2-1
v_gene: TRBV29-1
d_gene: .
CDR3nt: TGCAGCGTTGCGTCCAGGGATGGGCAGTTCTTC
CDR3aa: CSVASRDGQFF

abundance: once
j_gene: TRBJ1-5
v_gene: TRBV12-5
d_gene: TRBD1
CDR3nt: TGTGCTAGTGGTACAGGGGGGACTCATCAGCCCCAGCATTTT
CDR3aa: CASGTGGTHQPQHF

abundance: few
j_gene: TRBJ1-2
v_gene: TRBV18
d_gene: .
CDR3nt: TGTGCCAGCTCACCTTCAGTTAACTATGGCTACACCTTC
CDR3aa: CASSPSVNYGYTF

abundance: .
j_gene: TRBJ2-1
v_gene: TRBV30
d_gene: .
CDR3nt: TGTGCCTGGAGTGTAATAGGAGCGGAGACTATGGAATTAACCTCGATCGGCAATGAGCAGTTCTTC
CDR3aa: CAWSVIGAETMELTSIGNEQFF

abundance: .
j_gene: TRBJ2-7
v_gene: TRBV7-9
d_gene: TRBD1
CDR3nt: TGTGCCAGCAGCTTAAAGAAGGTCGGGACAGGCTCCTACGAGCAGTACTTC
CDR3aa: CASSLKKVGTGSYEQYF

abundance: .
j_gene: TRBJ1-6
v_gene: TRBV27
d_gene: TRBD1
CDR3nt: TGTGCCAGCAGGGCCGGGACAGACCTATTCGGATCACCCCTCCACTTT
CDR3aa: CASRAGTDLFGSPLHF

abundance: few
j_gene: TRBJ2-1
v_gene: TRBV21-1
d_gene: .
CDR3nt: TGTGCCAGCAGCAAAGCGGGGCAGGGTGGCGGTGAGCAGTTCTTC
CDR3aa: CASSKAGQGGGEQFF

abundance: .
j_gene: TRBJ2-5
v_gene: TRBV6-6
d_gene: .
CDR3nt: TGTGCCAGCAGTTACGAAGTGACCCAGTACTTC
CDR3aa: CASSYEVTQYF

abundance: .
j_gene: TRBJ1-1
v_gene: TRBV27
d_gene: .
CDR3nt: TGTGCCAGCGGTAGATGGGCCACGGGCACTGAAGCTTTCTTT
CDR3aa: CASGRWATGTEAFF

abundance: .
j_gene: TRBJ2-6
v_gene: TRBV9
d_gene: .
CDR3nt: TGTGCCAGCAGCGTGGCCGGACTTGGGGCCAACGTCCTGACTTTC
CDR3aa: CASSVAGLGANVLTF

abundance: few
j_gene: TRBJ1-6
v_gene: TRBV5-5
d_gene: TRBD1
CDR3nt: TGTGCCAGCAGTTCTGACAGGGGGAATTCACCCCTCCACTTT
CDR3aa: CASSSDRGNSPLHF

abundance: few
j_gene: TRBJ2-7
v_gene: TRBV5-1
d_gene: .
CDR3nt: TGCGCCAGCAGAACCCGGTGGAGCTCCTACGAGCAGTACTTC
CDR3aa: CASRTRWSSYEQYF

abundance: .
j_gene: TRBJ2-3
v_gene: TRBV5-1
d_gene: .
CDR3nt: TGCGCCAGCAGCCCAGAGTTGTATACGCAGTATTTT
CDR3aa: CASSPELYTQYF

abundance: .
j_gene: TRBJ1-1
v_gene: TRBV10-3
d_gene: .
CDR3nt: TGTGCCATCAGTGACGAGGGGATAATGAACACTGAAGCTTTCTTT
CDR3aa: CAISDEGIMNTEAFF

abundance: once
j_gene: TRBJ2-1
v_gene: TRBV2
d_gene: .
CDR3nt: TGTGCCAGCAGTGAGGACGTAGCTCTCTACAATGAGCAGTTCTTC
CDR3aa: CASSEDVALYNEQFF

abundance: once
j_gene: TRBJ1-1
v_gene: TRBV7-2
d_gene: TRBD1
CDR3nt: TGTGCCAGCGGGGCAGGGGGCTATTTCACTGAAGCTTTCTTT
CDR3aa: CASGAGGYFTEAFF

abundance: .
j_gene: TRBJ2-7
v_gene: TRBV6-1
d_gene: .
CDR3nt: TGTGCCAGCAGGCAATTTTTCCCGGGTGAGCAGTACTTC
CDR3aa: CASRQFFPGEQYF

abundance: few
j_gene: TRBJ1-1
v_gene: TRBV2
d_gene: TRBD1
CDR3nt: TGTGCCAGCAGTGCCCAGGGGGGAGGGACTGAAGCTTTCTTT
CDR3aa: CASSAQGGGTEAFF

abundance: .
j_gene: TRBJ1-1
v_gene: TRBV9
d_gene: .
CDR3nt: TGTGCCAGCAGCGTAGCTCCCGGGACTGAAGCTTTCTTT
CDR3aa: CASSVAPGTEAFF

abundance: .
j_gene: TRBJ2-2
v_gene: TRBV5-3
d_gene: .
CDR3nt: TGTGCCAGAAGCTTGGAACGCCAGAACACCGGGGAGCTGTTTTTT
CDR3aa: CARSLERQNTGELFF

abundance: few
j_gene: TRBJ1-2
v_gene: TRBV27
d_gene: .
CDR3nt: TGTGCCAGCAGCCAGACGGGTCTGCGTGGCTACACCTTC
CDR3aa: CASSQTGLRGYTF

abundance: .
j_gene: TRBJ2-1
v_gene: TRBV30
d_gene: .
CDR3nt: TGTGCCTGGAGTGTTTTTCGGGCAGGGGAGCAGTTCTTC
CDR3aa: CAWSVFRAGEQFF

abundance: .
j_gene: TRBJ2-5
v_gene: TRBV9
d_gene: TRBD2
CDR3nt: TGTGCCAGCAGCGTAGGGGTAGCGGGGGGTTGGGAGACCCAGTACTTC
CDR3aa: CASSVGVAGGWETQYF

abundance: .
j_gene: TRBJ2-3
v_gene: TRBV11-2
d_gene: .
CDR3nt: TGTGCCAGCAGCTTAGTGGCGTTAGGAGGGGCGGGAGATACGCAGTATTTT
CDR3aa: CASSLVALGGAGDTQYF

abundance: many
j_gene: TRBJ1-1
v_gene: TRBV19
d_gene: TRBD1
CDR3nt: TGTGCCAGTAGTGGAGACAGGGGGGGTGGCACTGAAGCTTTCTTT
CDR3aa: CASSGDRGGGTEAFF

abundance: .
j_gene: TRBJ2-3
v_gene: TRBV10-3
d_gene: .
CDR3nt: TGTGCCATCCGGACAGCGTCTAGCACAGATACGCAGTATTTT
CDR3aa: CAIRTASSTDTQYF

abundance: .
j_gene: TRBJ2-1
v_gene: TRBV7-2
d_gene: .
CDR3nt: TGTGCCAGCAGCCCCTCTCAGGTGAGTGAGCAGTTCTTC
CDR3aa: CASSPSQVSEQFF

abundance: .
j_gene: TRBJ1-2
v_gene: TRBV7-2
d_gene: .
CDR3nt: TGTGCCAGAAGATTTTATGGCTACACCTTC
CDR3aa: CARRFYGYTF

abundance: .
j_gene: TRBJ2-6
v_gene: TRBV10-1
d_gene: .
CDR3nt: TGCGCCAGCGGGAGGTACCAGGCGTACTCTGGGGCCAACGTCCTGACTTTC
CDR3aa: CASGRYQAYSGANVLTF

abundance: .
j_gene: TRBJ1-6
v_gene: TRBV27
d_gene: .
CDR3nt: TGTGCCAGCAGTTTCGGGGGGCGGAATTCACCCCTCCACTTT
CDR3aa: CASSFGGRNSPLHF

abundance: .
j_gene: TRBJ2-7
v_gene: TRBV4-1
d_gene: .
CDR3nt: TGCGCCAGCAGCCAAGACCCAGGGAAGTCCTACGAGCAGTACTTC
CDR3aa: CASSQDPGKSYEQYF

abundance: .
j_gene: TRBJ2-1
v_gene: TRBV5-1
d_gene: .
CDR3nt: TGCGCCAGCAGCTTGGCCCTGACAGGCTCCTACAATGAGCAGTTCTTC
CDR3aa: CASSLALTGSYNEQFF

abundance: .
j_gene: TRBJ1-2
v_gene: TRBV28
d_gene: .
CDR3nt: TGTGCCAGCAGCTCCACAGGGTATGGCTACACCTTC
CDR3aa: CASSSTGYGYTF

abundance: .
j_gene: TRBJ2-1
v_gene: TRBV7-8
d_gene: .
CDR3nt: TGTGCCAGCGGCCCGTTGGGGGCTGGGACTAACAATGAGCAGTTCTTC
CDR3aa: CASGPLGAGTNNEQFF

abundance: .
j_gene: TRBJ2-1
v_gene: TRBV6-1
d_gene: TRBD2
CDR3nt: TGTGCCAGCCTGTTTAGCGGGAGTAAGGATGAGCAGTTCTTC
CDR3aa: CASLFSGSKDEQFF

abundance: .
j_gene: TRBJ1-2
v_gene: TRBV6-5
d_gene: .
CDR3nt: TGTGCCAGCAGTTATACGGGCCAAGTAGGCTACACCTTC
CDR3aa: CASSYTGQVGYTF

abundance: .
j_gene: TRBJ1-5
v_gene: TRBV2
d_gene: .
CDR3nt: TGTGCCAGCAGTTACAGGAGGGACAATCAGCCCCAGCATTTT
CDR3aa: CASSYRRDNQPQHF

abundance: .
j_gene: TRBJ1-4
v_gene: TRBV6-6
d_gene: .
CDR3nt: TGTGCCAGCAGACCACATGGCGGTTTTGAAAAACTGTTTTTT
CDR3aa: CASRPHGGFEKLFF

abundance: .
j_gene: TRBJ2-2
v_gene: TRBV14
d_gene: TRBD1
CDR3nt: TGTGCCAGCAGCCTTGTGTGGGCGGACAGGGGTGCCGGGGAGCTGTTTTTT
CDR3aa: CASSLVWADRGAGELFF

abundance: few
j_gene: TRBJ2-5
v_gene: TRBV5-4
d_gene: .
CDR3nt: TGTGCCAGCAGCTTGGGTGTCCTAGCGAGTCAAGAGACCCAGTACTTC
CDR3aa: CASSLGVLASQETQYF